The 29 T cell receptor beta chains in this list originate from one sample, sequenced in a study of response to subunit inactivated influenza vaccine. Using its own MiXCR run on the RT-PCR reads, TCRdb lists one record per CDR3 protein. The data contain about 700,000 distinct CDR3 sequences, 12% to 15% of them seen just once; the ten biggest clones take up around 7.6%. Sequenced here: PBMCs from blood, sampled roughly 2 weeks before vaccination. The receptors shown here come from a man aged 50 to 59 who received an inactivated influenza vaccine.

The chain recombines TRBV6-1 with TRBJ1-5; D is perhaps TRBD1 (5 bases). The germline V gene has CDR1 MNHNS and CDR2 SASEGT. This CDR3 has 16 residues. V lost 8 bases, J lost 0 bases, and 17 bases lay in between. Here the CDR3 reads CASWDPGFVSNQPQHF. CDR3 in DNA: TGTGCCAGCTGGGATCCAGGGTTTGTTAGCAATCAGCCCCAGCATTTT.

Here the CDR3 reads CAWSAGVNTGELFF. The CDR3 DNA sequence: TGTGCCTGGAGTGCAGGGGTGAACACCGGGGAGCTGTTTTTT. The chain recombines TRBV30 with TRBJ2-2; D possibly corresponds to TRBD1 (6 bases). V was cut by 1 base and J by 1 base, with 7 bases left in between. Per the germline V gene, CDR1 is GTSNPN and CDR2 is SVGIG (reference sequence). The CDR3 covers 14 residues.

This clonotype was counted a few times. The chain couples TRBV20-1 to TRBJ2-3, with 7 bases that match TRBD2. The V gene end was trimmed by 3 bases and the J gene end by 0 bases; junction bases not matched to a gene: 6. Germline loops: CDR1 DFQATT, CDR2 SNEGSKA (reference sequence). This CDR3 is built from 15 residues. The CDR3 reads CSARSARGSTDTQYF. As DNA, the CDR3 is TGCAGTGCTAGGTCCGCGCGGGGGAGCACAGATACGCAGTATTTT.

This clonotype has at least ten counts. The chain is built from TRBV29-1 and TRBJ2-1; D unresolved. CDR1 is SQVTM, CDR2 ANQGSEA, per germline. The CDR3 consists of 11 residues. V was clipped by 6 bases and J by 10 bases, with 13 bases between them. CDR3 in amino acids: CSVRVWGEQFF. Here the CDR3 DNA reads TGCAGCGTACGAGTTTGGGGAGAGCAGTTCTTC.

The gene calls are TRBV5-1 and TRBJ1-5; 10 nucleotides agree with TRBD1. The trim removed 4 bases at V and 3 bases at J, leaving 7 bases unmatched. Germline V gene lookup returns CDR1 SGHRS and CDR2 YFSETQ. This CDR3 contains 16 residues. The CDR3 region is CASSPGTGVNNQPQHF. In DNA form, the CDR3 reads TGCGCCAGCAGCCCCGGGACAGGGGTCAACAATCAGCCCCAGCATTTT.

This clonotype was seen repeatedly, ten times or more. One end of the junction fails to match germline, which may point to a read error. The CDR3: CASRTGTVNTEAFF. CDR3 DNA: TGCGCCAGCAGAACCGGGACGGTGAACACTGAAGCTTTCTTT. This chain joins TRBV6-1 and TRBJ1-1, with a weak D call TRBD1 (5 bases). CDR3 length: 14 residues. In germline, CDR1 is MNHNS, CDR2 SASEGT.

This clonotype was seen a handful of times. This chain uses TRBV7-3 with TRBJ2-3, with D tentatively TRBD1 (5 bases). V lost 0 bases, J lost 0 bases, and 10 bases lay in between. CDR1 SGHTA and CDR2 FQGTGA come from the germline V gene. The CDR3 sequence is 16 residues long. The CDR3 reads CASSLTGQASTDTQYF. CDR3 coding DNA: TGTGCCAGCAGCTTAACGGGGCAAGCTAGCACAGATACGCAGTATTTT.

V gene TRBV12-3 or TRBV12-4 combines with J gene TRBJ2-5, with TRBD1 as a possible D gene (5 bases). The CDR3 loop spans 14 amino acids. Between the trimmed V and J ends, which lost 1 base and 5 bases, there was a span of 11 bases. CDR3 coding DNA: TGTGCCAGCAGTTTAGGGCAGGGATGGGAGACCCAGTACTTC. It yields the protein CASSLGQGWETQYF.

This clonotype came up a few times. This chain joins TRBV7-2 and TRBJ1-5; 7 bases match TRBD1. Germline V gene data show CDR1 as SGHTA and CDR2 as FQGNSA. Germline trimming cut 6 bases from V and 3 bases from J; bases unmatched to any gene: 8. The CDR3 has 15 amino acids. CDR3: CASSRTGAPNQPQHF. In nucleotides, the CDR3 is TGTGCCAGCAGTCGAACAGGGGCTCCCAATCAGCCCCAGCATTTT.

This clonotype appeared a few times. V and J are TRBV9 and TRBJ2-2, with a weak D call TRBD1 (6 bases). Trimming pared 4 bases from V and 3 bases from J, leaving 22 bases between. The CDR3 totals 18 residues. Germline V gives CDR1 SGDLS, CDR2 YYNGEE. In nucleotides, the CDR3 is TGTGCCAGCAGCACTCCAACCGGGACACCACCTGACACCGGGGAGCTGTTTTTT. It yields the protein CASSTPTGTPPDTGELFF.

This clonotype has only a few counts. The chain joins TRBV12-3 or TRBV12-4 to TRBJ2-7, with D perhaps assigned TRBD1 or TRBD2 (5 bases each). The CDR3 is made up of 13 amino acids. V shed 8 bases and J shed 2 bases, with 13 bases lying between them. CDR3 DNA sequence: TGTGCCAGCGCTCGGGGCTTCGCCTACGAGCAGTACTTC. Its protein product is CASARGFAYEQYF.

This clonotype showed up many times. This chain uses TRBV9 with TRBJ2-3, with D uncertain. The CDR3 is 14 residues long. The ends were cut back, 0 bases at V and 2 bases at J, with 7 bases in the middle. Germline V CDR1 and CDR2: SGDLS, YYNGEE. The CDR3 DNA follows: TGTGCCAGCAGCGTAGTGCCCTACACAGATACGCAGTATTTT. Its protein is CASSVVPYTDTQYF.

This clonotype has more than one count but fewer than ten. The chain has TRBV28 and TRBJ2-3; 9 bases map to TRBD1. Germline V lookup: CDR1 MDHEN, CDR2 SYDVKM. CDR3 length equals 15 residues. Unmatched junction bases numbered 13, after V lost 10 bases and J lost 5 bases. Here the CDR3 reads CATRNRDRVGDTQYF. The CDR3 region has the DNA TGTGCCACCAGAAACCGGGACAGGGTGGGAGATACGCAGTATTTT.

The gene calls are TRBV6-5 and TRBJ2-3; a weak D match, TRBD1 (6 bases). The length of the CDR3 is 16 residues. Germline lookup yields CDR1 MNHEY and CDR2 SVGAGI. Trimming cost V 0 bases and J 1 base, with 11 bases left between them. CDR3 in amino acids: CASSYSTGHRTDTQYF. Written as DNA, the CDR3 is TGTGCCAGCAGTTACTCAACGGGACATCGCACAGATACGCAGTATTTT.

This chain's CDR3 is CASSQVSKSYEQYF. CDR3 nucleotide sequence: TGTGCCAGCAGCCAAGTCTCAAAGTCCTACGAGCAGTACTTC. The chain uses TRBV4-2 and TRBJ2-7; D is undetermined. The ends were cut back, 1 base at V and 1 base at J, with 8 bases in the middle. This CDR3 contains 14 residues. Germline CDR1 and CDR2: LGHNA and YNFKEQ.

This clonotype was seen repeatedly, ten times or more. This chain joins TRBV27 and TRBJ2-1; D tentatively reads TRBD1 or TRBD2 (5 bases each). CDR1 MNHEY and CDR2 SMNVEV come from the germline V gene (reference sequence). V was trimmed by 3 bases and J by 2 bases, leaving 11 bases between them. This CDR3 region has 15 residues. In DNA form, the CDR3 reads TGTGCCAGCAGTTTGGGGGTAGGGACCTACAATGAGCAGTTCTTC. It codes for CASSLGVGTYNEQFF.

This clonotype appeared a few times. This chain links TRBV29-1 with TRBJ2-3; D remains ambiguous. Germline V lookup: CDR1 SQVTM, CDR2 ANQGSEA. Trimming pared 2 bases from V and 9 bases from J, leaving 18 bases between. CDR3 length equals 14 residues. CDR3 in DNA: TGCAGCGTTGAACCCCCGATAGGGTATGGGACGCAGTATTTT. This codes for CSVEPPIGYGTQYF.

In its sample, this clonotype was seen a few times. This chain links TRBV4-3 with TRBJ2-2, with 9 positions matching TRBD2. Germline trimming cut 3 bases from V and 4 bases from J; bases unmatched to any gene: 0. CDR3 length: 14 amino acids. The germline V gene encodes CDR1 LGHNA and CDR2 YSLEER. The CDR3 is CASSQGLATGELFF. Here the CDR3 DNA reads TGCGCCAGCAGCCAGGGACTAGCCACCGGGGAGCTGTTTTTT.

This clonotype occurred a few times. V is TRBV5-1 and J is TRBJ2-7; no clear D. V lost 1 base and J lost 3, with 8 bases in between. The CDR3 is made up of 13 amino acids. Germline CDR1 and CDR2: SGHRS and YFSETQ. CDR3 nucleotides: TGCGCCAGCAGCTTGTCAGCCAACTACGAGCAGTACTTC. This gives the protein CASSLSANYEQYF.

The rearrangement links TRBV28 to TRBJ2-1, with 13 positions matching TRBD2. The CDR3 covers 19 residues. Trimming removed 6 bases from V and 0 bases from J; junction bases left unmatched: 11. CDR1 is MDHEN and CDR2 is SYDVKM in the germline V gene. The CDR3 is CASRRTSGRGVYSYNEQFF. In DNA form, the CDR3 reads TGTGCCAGCAGGCGGACTAGCGGGAGAGGGGTGTACTCCTACAATGAGCAGTTCTTC.

The chain couples TRBV9 to TRBJ2-7; unclear D gene. This CDR3 is built from 14 residues. Germline CDR1 is SGDLS and CDR2 is YYNGEE. V was shortened by 2 bases and J by 0 bases, with 9 bases between the two germline ends. CDR3 sequence reads: CASSVETSSYEQYF. CDR3 bases: TGTGCCAGCAGCGTTGAGACGAGCTCCTACGAGCAGTACTTC.

This chain joins TRBV4-1 and TRBJ2-7; D possibly matches TRBD1 or TRBD2 (5 bases each). V lost 3 bases to trimming and J lost 5 bases, with 20 bases between them. CDR1 MGHRA and CDR2 YSYEKL come from the germline V gene. The length of the CDR3 is 16 residues. The CDR3 is CASSQRPGAETHEQYF. The CDR3 nucleotides read TGCGCCAGCAGCCAGCGCCCCGGGGCAGAGACCCACGAGCAGTACTTC.

This clonotype was counted between two and nine times. The V and J genes are TRBV11-2 and TRBJ1-1; D may be TRBD1 (6 bases). The CDR3 covers 12 residues. The germline V gene encodes CDR1 SGHAT and CDR2 FQNNGV. V shed 2 bases and J shed 11 bases, with 12 bases lying between them. Here the CDR3 DNA reads TGTGCCAGCAGCTTATCGACAGGTGGGGCTTTCTTT. The encoded protein is CASSLSTGGAFF.

CDR3 sequence: CSAHSGTGGNTIYF. The CDR3 bases are TGCAGTGCCCACAGCGGGACAGGTGGAAACACCATATATTTT. The chain is built from TRBV20-1 and TRBJ1-3; TRBD1 agrees at 8 bases. Trimming cost V 6 bases and J 3 bases; bases outside gene matches: 7. The length of the CDR3 is 14 residues. Germline V gene sequence: CDR1 DFQATT, CDR2 SNEGSKA (reference sequence).

This clonotype occurred a few times. This sequence joins TRBV4-2 and TRBJ2-2; D unresolved. The germline gives CDR1 LGHNA, CDR2 YNFKEQ. The CDR3 has 16 amino acids. Trimming left V 3 bases short and J 0 bases short, with 11 bases between. The CDR3 DNA is TGTGCCAGCAGCCAGTCCCTGGGCCCGAACACCGGGGAGCTGTTTTTT. This sequence encodes CASSQSLGPNTGELFF.

The chain is built from TRBV12-3 or TRBV12-4 and TRBJ2-5; D gene ambiguous. This CDR3 is 14 amino acids long. Trimming removed 6 bases from V and 0 bases from J, with 11 bases in between. The CDR3 loop is CASSSILYQETQYF. Here the CDR3 DNA reads TGTGCCAGCAGCAGCATACTGTACCAAGAGACCCAGTACTTC.

This clonotype has more than one count but fewer than ten. The chain couples TRBV4-2 to TRBJ2-7; D is perhaps TRBD1 or TRBD2 (5 bases each). Germline V CDR1 and CDR2: LGHNA, YNFKEQ. V was pared by 1 base and J by 3 bases, with 13 bases between. The CDR3 has 15 amino acids. The CDR3 DNA reads TGTGCCAGCAGCCAAGGGACTCAAGGGGTCTACGAGCAGTACTTC. Residues: CASSQGTQGVYEQYF.

The sample holds a few counts of this clonotype. The chain has TRBV6-5 and TRBJ2-5, with a possible D match to TRBD2 (5 bases). This CDR3 spans 16 amino acids. Germline values: CDR1 MNHEY, CDR2 SVGAGI. The V and J ends lost 0 bases and 2 bases respectively, with 13 bases between them. CDR3 nucleotides: TGTGCCAGCAGTTACTCGGTAACTAGGGCACAAGAGACCCAGTACTTC. Residues: CASSYSVTRAQETQYF.

The V gene is TRBV4-2, the J gene TRBJ2-7; 12 bases align to TRBD1. The CDR3 is made up of 15 amino acids. With 4 bases clipped from V and 4 bases from J, the junction kept 5 bases outside the gene matches. Germline V CDR1 and CDR2: LGHNA, YNFKEQ. The CDR3 bases are TGTGCCAGCAGCCGGGGACAGGGGGCTCCGTACGAGCAGTACTTC. It translates to CASSRGQGAPYEQYF.